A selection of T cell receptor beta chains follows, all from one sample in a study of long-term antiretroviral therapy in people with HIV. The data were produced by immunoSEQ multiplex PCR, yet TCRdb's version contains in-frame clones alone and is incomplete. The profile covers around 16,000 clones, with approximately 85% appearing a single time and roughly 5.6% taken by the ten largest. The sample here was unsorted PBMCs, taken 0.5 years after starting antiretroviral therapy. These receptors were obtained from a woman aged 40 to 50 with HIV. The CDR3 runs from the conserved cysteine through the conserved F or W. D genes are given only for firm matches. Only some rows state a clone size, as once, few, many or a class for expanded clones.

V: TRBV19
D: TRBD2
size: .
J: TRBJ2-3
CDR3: CASSISLADFTDTQYF
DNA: TGTGCCAGTAGTATTTCACTAGCGGATTTCACAGATACGCAGTATTTT

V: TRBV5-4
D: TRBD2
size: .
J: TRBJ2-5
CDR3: CASSLVWTSGSVQETQYF
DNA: TGTGCCAGCAGCTTGGTATGGACTAGCGGGAGCGTCCAAGAGACCCAGTACTTC

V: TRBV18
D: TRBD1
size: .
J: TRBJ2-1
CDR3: CASSPGTGGQNEQFF
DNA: TGTGCCAGCTCACCTGGGACAGGGGGTCAAAATGAGCAGTTCTTC

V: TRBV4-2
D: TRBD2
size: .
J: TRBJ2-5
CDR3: CASSRKREVQETQYF
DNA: TGTGCCAGCAGCCGTAAGCGGGAGGTCCAAGAGACCCAGTACTTC

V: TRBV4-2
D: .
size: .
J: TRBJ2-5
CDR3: CASSQEGHSQETQYF
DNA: TGTGCCAGCAGCCAAGAGGGGCACTCCCAAGAGACCCAGTACTTC

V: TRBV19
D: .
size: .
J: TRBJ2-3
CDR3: CASSVRGSTDTQYF
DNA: TGTGCCAGTAGTGTCCGGGGTAGCACAGATACGCAGTATTTT

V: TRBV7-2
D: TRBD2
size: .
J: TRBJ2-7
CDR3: CASSYYSGSPYEQYF
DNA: TGTGCCAGCAGTTACTATAGCGGGAGTCCCTACGAGCAGTACTTC

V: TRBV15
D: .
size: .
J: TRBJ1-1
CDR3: CATSRPIIGGVTEAFF
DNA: TGTGCCACCAGCAGACCTATTATCGGGGGCGTCACTGAAGCTTTCTTT

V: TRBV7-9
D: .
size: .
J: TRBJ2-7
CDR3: CASSLGIGSYEQYF
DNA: TGTGCCAGCAGCTTAGGCATAGGCTCCTACGAGCAGTACTTC

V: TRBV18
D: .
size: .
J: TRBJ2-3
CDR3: CASSRFEHPDTQYF
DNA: TGTGCCAGCTCACGGTTCGAACATCCAGATACGCAGTATTTT

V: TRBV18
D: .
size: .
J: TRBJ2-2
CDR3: CASSWTENTGELFF
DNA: TGTGCCAGCTCATGGACAGAGAACACCGGGGAGCTGTTTTTT

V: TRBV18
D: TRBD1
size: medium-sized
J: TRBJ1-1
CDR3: CASSPPTGAAFF
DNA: TGTGCCAGCTCACCACCGACAGGGGCAGCTTTCTTT

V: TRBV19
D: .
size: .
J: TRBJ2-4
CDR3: CASSIDYNLKNIQYF
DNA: TGTGCCAGTAGTATAGATTACAACCTAAAAAACATTCAGTACTTC

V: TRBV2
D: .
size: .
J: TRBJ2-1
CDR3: CASSEYLASYNEQFF
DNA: TGTGCCAGCAGTGAATACCTAGCCTCCTACAATGAGCAGTTCTTC

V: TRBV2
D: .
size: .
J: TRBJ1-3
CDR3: CASSEDLTRGEYTIYF
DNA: TGTGCCAGCAGCGAGGACCTAACAAGGGGGGAGTACACCATATATTTT

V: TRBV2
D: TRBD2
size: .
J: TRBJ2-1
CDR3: CASRRTSGSFYNEQFF
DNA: TGTGCCAGCAGACGGACTAGCGGGAGTTTCTACAATGAGCAGTTCTTC

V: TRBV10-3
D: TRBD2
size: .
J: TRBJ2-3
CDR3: CAISVASGSFTDTQYF
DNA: TGTGCCATCAGTGTGGCTAGCGGGAGTTTTACAGATACGCAGTATTTT

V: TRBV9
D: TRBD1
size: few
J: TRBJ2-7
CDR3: CASSVSGTGYEQYF
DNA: TGTGCCAGCAGCGTCTCCGGGACAGGCTACGAGCAGTACTTC

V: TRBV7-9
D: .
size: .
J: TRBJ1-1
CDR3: CASSLGSGRGNTEAFF
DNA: TGTGCCAGCAGCTTAGGCTCCGGCAGGGGGAACACTGAAGCTTTCTTT

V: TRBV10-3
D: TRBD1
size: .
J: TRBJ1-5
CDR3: CAISEGQGSNQPQHF
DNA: TGTGCCATCAGTGAAGGACAGGGGAGCAATCAGCCCCAGCATTTT

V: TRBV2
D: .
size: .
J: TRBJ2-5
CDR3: CASSDGRQKETQYF
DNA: TGTGCCAGCAGTGATGGCAGGCAAAAAGAGACCCAGTACTTC

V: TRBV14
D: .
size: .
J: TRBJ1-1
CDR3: CASSQDLTDEAFF
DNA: TGTGCCAGCAGCCAAGATTTGACAGATGAAGCTTTCTTT

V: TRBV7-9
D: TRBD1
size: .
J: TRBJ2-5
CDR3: CASSFTDRGETQYF
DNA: TGTGCCAGCAGCTTTACCGACAGGGGAGAGACCCAGTACTTC

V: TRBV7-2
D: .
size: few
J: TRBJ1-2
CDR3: CASSPDTDYGYTF
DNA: TGTGCCAGCAGCCCGGATACAGACTATGGCTACACCTTC

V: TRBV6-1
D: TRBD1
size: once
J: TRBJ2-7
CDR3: CASTEGTGGIGYEQYF
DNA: TGTGCCAGCACTGAAGGGACAGGGGGCATAGGGTACGAGCAGTACTTC

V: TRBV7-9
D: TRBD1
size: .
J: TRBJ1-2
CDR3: CASSSTGGSSYGYTF
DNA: TGTGCCAGCAGCTCGACAGGGGGGAGCTCCTATGGCTACACCTTC

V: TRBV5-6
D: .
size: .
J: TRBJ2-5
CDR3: CASSLTDGETQYF
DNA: TGTGCCAGCAGCTTGACGGACGGGGAGACCCAGTACTTC

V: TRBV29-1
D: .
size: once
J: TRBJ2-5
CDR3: CSVRSAYQETQYF
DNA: TGCAGCGTCCGATCGGCGTACCAAGAGACCCAGTACTTC

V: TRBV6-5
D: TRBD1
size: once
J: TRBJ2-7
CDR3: CASRPRQGAYEQYF
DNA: TGTGCCAGCAGACCCCGACAGGGGGCGTACGAGCAGTACTTC

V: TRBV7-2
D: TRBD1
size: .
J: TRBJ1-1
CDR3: CASIGQANTEAFF
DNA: TGTGCCAGCATCGGACAGGCAAACACTGAAGCTTTCTTT

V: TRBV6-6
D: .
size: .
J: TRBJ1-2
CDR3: CASSDPTGIRGYTF
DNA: TGTGCCAGCAGTGACCCGACAGGAATACGTGGCTACACCTTC

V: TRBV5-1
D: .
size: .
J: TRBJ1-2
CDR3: CASSLRRDSYTF
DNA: TGCGCCAGCAGCTTAAGAAGGGATAGCTACACCTTC

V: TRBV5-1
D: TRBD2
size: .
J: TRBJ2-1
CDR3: CASSVLASGRDYNEQFF
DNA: TGCGCCAGCAGCGTTCTTGCTAGCGGGAGGGATTACAATGAGCAGTTCTTC

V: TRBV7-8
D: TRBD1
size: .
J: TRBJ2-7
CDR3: CASSWDRGSYEQYF
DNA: TGTGCCAGCAGCTGGGACAGAGGGTCCTACGAGCAGTACTTC

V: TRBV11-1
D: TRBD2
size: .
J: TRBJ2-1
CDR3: CASRGLGNEQFF
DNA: TGTGCCAGCAGGGGACTAGGGAATGAGCAGTTCTTC

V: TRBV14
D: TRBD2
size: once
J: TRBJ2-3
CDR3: CASSPSPAGGTDTQYF
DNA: TGTGCCAGCAGCCCTAGCCCAGCGGGAGGGACAGATACGCAGTATTTT

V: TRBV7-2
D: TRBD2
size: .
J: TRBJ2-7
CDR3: CASSRTSGTYEQYF
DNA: TGTGCCAGCAGCCGGACTAGCGGGACCTACGAGCAGTACTTC

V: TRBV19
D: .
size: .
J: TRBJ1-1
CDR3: CASSMGFTEAFF
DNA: TGTGCCAGTAGTATGGGGTTCACTGAAGCTTTCTTT

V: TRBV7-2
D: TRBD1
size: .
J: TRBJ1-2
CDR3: CASSLGTGYGYTF
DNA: TGTGCCAGCAGCTTAGGGACAGGCTATGGCTACACCTTC

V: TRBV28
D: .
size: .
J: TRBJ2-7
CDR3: CASRGRGREQYF
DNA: TGTGCCAGCAGGGGGCGGGGGCGCGAGCAGTACTTC

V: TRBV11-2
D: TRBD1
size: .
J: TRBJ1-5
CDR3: CASSLDRDRANYSNQPQHF
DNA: TGTGCCAGCAGCTTAGATCGGGACAGGGCTAATTATAGCAATCAGCCCCAGCATTTT

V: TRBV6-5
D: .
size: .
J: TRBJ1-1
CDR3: CASSYGGQFTEAFF
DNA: TGTGCCAGCAGTTACGGGGGGCAGTTCACTGAAGCTTTCTTT

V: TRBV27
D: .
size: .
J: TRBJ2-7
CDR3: CASRTGASNEQYF
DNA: TGTGCCAGCAGGACGGGCGCATCGAACGAGCAGTACTTC

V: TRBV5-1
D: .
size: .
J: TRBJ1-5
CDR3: CASSLGGSGQPQHF
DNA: TGCGCCAGCAGCTTGGGCGGTTCGGGTCAGCCCCAGCATTTT

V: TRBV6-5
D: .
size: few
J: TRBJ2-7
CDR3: CASRAGQYYEQYF
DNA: TGTGCCAGCAGGGCTGGACAGTACTACGAGCAGTACTTC

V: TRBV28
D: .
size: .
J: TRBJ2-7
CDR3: CASKLTPNYEQYF
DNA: TGTGCCAGCAAACTTACTCCGAACTACGAGCAGTACTTC

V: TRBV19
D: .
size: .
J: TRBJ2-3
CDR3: CASSIEDTQYF
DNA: TGTGCCAGTAGTATAGAAGATACGCAGTATTTT

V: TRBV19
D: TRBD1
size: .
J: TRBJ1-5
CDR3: CASRMTGGSIGQPQHF
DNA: TGTGCCAGTAGGATGACAGGGGGCTCTATCGGTCAGCCCCAGCATTTT

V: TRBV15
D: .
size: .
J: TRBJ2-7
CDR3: CATSRERGGEQYF
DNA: TGTGCCACCAGCAGAGAGCGAGGAGGGGAGCAGTACTTC

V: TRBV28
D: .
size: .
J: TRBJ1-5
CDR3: CASSRTSNQPQHF
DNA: TGTGCCAGCTCTAGAACCAGCAATCAGCCCCAGCATTTT

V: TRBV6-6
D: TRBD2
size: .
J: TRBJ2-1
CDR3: CASSPSGSHYNEQFF
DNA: TGTGCCAGCAGCCCTAGCGGGTCGCACTACAATGAGCAGTTCTTC

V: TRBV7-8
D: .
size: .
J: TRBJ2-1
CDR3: CASSPELGSYNEQFF
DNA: TGTGCCAGCAGCCCCGAGTTGGGCTCCTACAATGAGCAGTTCTTC

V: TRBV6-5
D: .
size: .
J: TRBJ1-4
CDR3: CASSPVLYNEKLFF
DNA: TGTGCCAGCAGCCCCGTATTGTATAATGAAAAACTGTTTTTT